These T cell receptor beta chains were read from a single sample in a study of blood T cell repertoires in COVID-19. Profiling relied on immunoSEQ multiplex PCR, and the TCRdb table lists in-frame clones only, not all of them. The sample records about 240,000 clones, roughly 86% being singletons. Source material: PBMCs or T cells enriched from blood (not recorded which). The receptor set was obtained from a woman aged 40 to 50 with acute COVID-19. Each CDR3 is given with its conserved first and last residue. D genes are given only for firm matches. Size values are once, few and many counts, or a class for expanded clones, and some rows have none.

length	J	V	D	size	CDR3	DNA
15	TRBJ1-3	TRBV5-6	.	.	CASSHKTGSGNTIYF	TGTGCCAGCAGCCATAAAACAGGGTCCGGAAACACCATATATTTT
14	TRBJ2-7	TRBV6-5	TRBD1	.	CASKGQGASYEQYF	TGTGCCAGCAAAGGACAGGGGGCTTCCTACGAGCAGTACTTC
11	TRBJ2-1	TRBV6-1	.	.	CASSSLAEQFF	TGTGCCAGCAGTTCCCTAGCTGAGCAGTTCTTC
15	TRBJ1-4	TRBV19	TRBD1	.	CASSPIRTGDEKLFF	TGTGCCAGTAGTCCCATCCGGACAGGGGATGAAAAACTGTTTTTT
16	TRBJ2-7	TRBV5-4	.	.	CASSPGSASGFYEQYF	TGTGCCAGCAGCCCGGGAAGCGCCAGCGGATTCTACGAGCAGTACTTC
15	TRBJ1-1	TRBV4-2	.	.	CASSQDMQWNTEAFF	TGTGCCAGCAGCCAAGATATGCAGTGGAACACTGAAGCTTTCTTT
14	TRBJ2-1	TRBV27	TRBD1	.	CASSLSQGAGEQFF	TGTGCCAGCAGTTTATCACAGGGGGCCGGTGAGCAGTTCTTC
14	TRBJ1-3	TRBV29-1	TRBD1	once	CSATGNTSGNTIYF	TGCAGCGCGACAGGGAACACCTCTGGAAACACCATATATTTT
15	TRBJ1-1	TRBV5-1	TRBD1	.	CASSWGQGMNTEAFF	TGCGCCAGCAGCTGGGGACAGGGGATGAACACTGAAGCTTTCTTT
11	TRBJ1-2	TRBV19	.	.	CASIGGYGYTF	TGTGCCAGTATAGGGGGCTATGGCTACACCTTC
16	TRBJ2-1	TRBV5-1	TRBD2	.	CASSLDPGGGYNEQFF	TGCGCCAGCAGCTTGGATCCGGGAGGGGGTTACAATGAGCAGTTCTTC
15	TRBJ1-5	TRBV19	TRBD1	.	CASSRRDRDYQPQHF	TGTGCCAGTAGTCGCCGAGACAGGGACTATCAGCCCCAGCATTTT
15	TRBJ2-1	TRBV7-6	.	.	CASSPAGSEGNEQFF	TGTGCCAGCAGCCCAGCGGGTTCAGAGGGCAATGAGCAGTTCTTC
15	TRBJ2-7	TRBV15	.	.	CATSRPLDSGNEQYF	TGTGCCACCAGCAGACCACTCGATTCAGGGAATGAGCAGTACTTC
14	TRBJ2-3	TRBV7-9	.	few	CVCGRGGQADTQYF	TGTGTCTGCGGCAGGGGAGGGCAGGCAGATACGCAGTATTTT
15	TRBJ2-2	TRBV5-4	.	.	CASSKPGENTGELFF	TGTGCCAGCAGCAAGCCGGGAGAGAACACCGGGGAGCTGTTTTTT
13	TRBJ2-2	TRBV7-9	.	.	CASRETETGELFF	TGTGCCAGCAGAGAGACAGAAACCGGGGAGCTGTTTTTT
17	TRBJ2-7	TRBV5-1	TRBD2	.	CASSGGLAGGHSYEQYF	TGCGCCAGCAGCGGGGGACTAGCGGGAGGTCACTCCTACGAGCAGTACTTC
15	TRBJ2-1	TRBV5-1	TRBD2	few	CASSTRLAENNEQFF	TGCGCCAGCAGCACACGACTAGCGGAAAACAATGAGCAGTTCTTC
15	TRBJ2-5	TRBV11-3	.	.	CASSTRTGGGETQYF	TGTGCCAGCAGCACCCGTACAGGGGGGGGAGAGACCCAGTACTTC
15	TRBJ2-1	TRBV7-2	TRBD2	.	CASSLSSGGYNEQFF	TGTGCCAGCAGCCTTAGTAGCGGGGGATACAATGAGCAGTTCTTC
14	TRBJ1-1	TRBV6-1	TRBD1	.	CASSEGQVNTEAFF	TGTGCCAGCAGTGAGGGACAGGTGAACACTGAAGCTTTCTTT
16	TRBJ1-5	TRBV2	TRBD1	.	CASSKEGAWRNQPQHF	TGTGCCAGCAGTAAAGAGGGGGCATGGCGCAATCAGCCCCAGCATTTT
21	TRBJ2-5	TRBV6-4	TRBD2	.	CASSDQALLAGSSGVGETQYF	TGTGCCAGCAGTGACCAAGCCCTTCTAGCGGGATCGTCAGGTGTTGGAGAGACCCAGTACTTC
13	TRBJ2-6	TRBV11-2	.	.	CASQDSGANVLTF	TGTGCCAGCCAGGACTCTGGGGCCAACGTCCTGACTTTC
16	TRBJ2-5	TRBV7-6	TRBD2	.	CASSLGLAGGAETQYF	TGTGCCAGCAGCTTGGGACTAGCGGGAGGGGCAGAGACCCAGTACTTC
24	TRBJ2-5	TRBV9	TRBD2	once	CASSSRPSNRGPSEPREVGETQYF	TGTGCCAGCAGCTCCCGCCCTTCCAACCGCGGGCCCTCCGAGCCCCGGGAGGTGGGCGAGACCCAGTACTTC
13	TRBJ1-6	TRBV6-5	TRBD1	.	CASSHRGGSPLHF	TGTGCCAGCAGTCACAGGGGTGGTTCACCCCTCCACTTT
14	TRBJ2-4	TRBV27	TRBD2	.	CASSFQSGSHIQYF	TGTGCCAGCAGTTTCCAGAGCGGGAGCCACATTCAGTACTTC
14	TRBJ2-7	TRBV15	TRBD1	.	CATSRGQGSYEQYF	TGTGCCACCAGCAGGGGACAGGGTTCCTACGAGCAGTACTTC
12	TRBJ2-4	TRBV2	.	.	CASSEIRGQSYF	TGTGCCAGCAGTGAAATCCGTGGACAGTCGTACTTC
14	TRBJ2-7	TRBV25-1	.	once	CASSGEGVSYEQYF	TGTGCCAGCAGTGGAGAAGGGGTCTCCTACGAGCAGTACTTC
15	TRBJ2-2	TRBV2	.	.	CASNWREVNTGELFF	TGTGCCAGCAACTGGCGGGAAGTGAACACCGGGGAGCTGTTTTTT
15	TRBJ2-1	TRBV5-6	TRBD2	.	CASREDHGRHNEQFF	TGTGCCAGCAGGGAAGACCACGGGAGGCACAATGAGCAGTTCTTC
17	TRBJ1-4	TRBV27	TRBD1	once	CASSRFPPGQVNEKLFF	TGTGCCAGCAGTCGTTTCCCCCCGGGACAGGTTAATGAAAAACTGTTTTTT
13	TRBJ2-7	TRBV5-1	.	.	CASSLWESYEQYF	TGCGCCAGCAGCTTGTGGGAGAGCTACGAGCAGTACTTC
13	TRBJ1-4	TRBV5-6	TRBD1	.	CASSGDRDWKLFF	TGTGCCAGCAGCGGGGACAGGGATTGGAAACTGTTTTTT
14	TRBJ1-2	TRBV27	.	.	CASSPAATNYGYTF	TGTGCCAGCAGCCCCGCGGCGACTAACTATGGCTATACCTTC
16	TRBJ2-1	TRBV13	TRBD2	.	CASSPPTSGPYNEQFF	TGTGCCAGCAGCCCACCGACTAGCGGGCCGTACAATGAGCAGTTCTTC
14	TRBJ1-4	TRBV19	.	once	CASRLGHNNEKLFF	TGTGCCAGTAGATTGGGGCACAATAATGAAAAACTGTTTTTT
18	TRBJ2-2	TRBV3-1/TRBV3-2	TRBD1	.	CASSLTGGIIANTGELFF	TGTGCCAGCAGCCTCACAGGGGGGATAATAGCGAACACCGGGGAGCTGTTTTTT
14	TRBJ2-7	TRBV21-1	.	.	CASSNGRGRYEQYF	TGTGCCAGCAGCAATGGCAGGGGTAGGTACGAGCAGTACTTC
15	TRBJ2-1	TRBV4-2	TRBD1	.	CASSQDETGVDEQFF	TGTGCCAGCAGCCAAGATGAAACAGGGGTTGATGAGCAGTTCTTC
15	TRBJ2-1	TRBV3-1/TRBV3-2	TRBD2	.	CASSQFILADNEQFF	TGTGCCAGCAGCCAATTCATACTAGCGGATAATGAGCAGTTCTTC